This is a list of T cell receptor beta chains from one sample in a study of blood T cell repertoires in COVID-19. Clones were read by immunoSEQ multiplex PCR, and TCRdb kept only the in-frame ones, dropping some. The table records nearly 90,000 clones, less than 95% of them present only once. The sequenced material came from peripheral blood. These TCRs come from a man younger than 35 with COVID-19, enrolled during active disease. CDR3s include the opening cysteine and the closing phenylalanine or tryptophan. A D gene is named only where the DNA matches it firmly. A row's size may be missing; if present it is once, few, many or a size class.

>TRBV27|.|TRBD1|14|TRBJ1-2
CASSPTGQGYGYTF
TGTGCCAGCAGTCCGACGGGACAGGGATACGGCTACACCTTC
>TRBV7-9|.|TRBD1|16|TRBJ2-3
CASSPGGGGRTDTQYF
TGTGCCAGCAGCCCAGGGGGCGGTGGCCGCACAGATACGCAGTATTTT
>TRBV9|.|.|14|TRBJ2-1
CASSVVGVTHEQFF
TGTGCCAGCAGCGTAGTAGGAGTCACCCATGAGCAGTTCTTC
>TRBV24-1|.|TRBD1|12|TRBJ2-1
CATSKQGNEQFF
TGTGCCACCAGCAAACAGGGGAATGAGCAGTTCTTC
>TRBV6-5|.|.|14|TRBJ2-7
CASAKPGQGYEQYF
TGTGCCAGCGCCAAGCCGGGTCAGGGCTACGAGCAGTACTTC
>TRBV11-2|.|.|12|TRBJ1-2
CASSLGDYGYTF
TGTGCCAGCAGTCTCGGAGACTATGGCTACACCTTC
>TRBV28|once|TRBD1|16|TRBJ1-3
CASSLWGQHSGNTIYF
TGTGCCAGCAGTTTATGGGGACAGCACTCTGGAAACACCATATATTTT
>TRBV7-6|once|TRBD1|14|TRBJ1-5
CASSGGTGGQPQHF
TGTGCCAGCAGCGGAGGGACAGGGGGTCAGCCCCAGCATTTT
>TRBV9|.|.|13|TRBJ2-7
CASSPDTTYEQYF
TGTGCCAGCAGCCCGGACACAACCTACGAGCAGTACTTC
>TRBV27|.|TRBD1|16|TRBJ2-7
CASRSIWTGGIYEQYF
TGTGCCAGCAGGAGTATTTGGACAGGGGGAATCTACGAGCAGTACTTC
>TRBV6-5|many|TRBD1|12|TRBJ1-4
CAIGTGAARLLF
TGTGCCATTGGAACAGGGGCCGCCAGGCTGCTTTTT
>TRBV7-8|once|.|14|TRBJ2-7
CASSLWAGSYEQYF
TGTGCCAGCAGCCTCTGGGCTGGCTCCTACGAGCAGTACTTC
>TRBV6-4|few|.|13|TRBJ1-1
CASSAQENTEAFF
TGTGCCAGCAGTGCCCAGGAGAACACTGAAGCTTTCTTT
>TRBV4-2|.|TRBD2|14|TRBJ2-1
CASSLGTSVDEQFF
TGTGCCAGCAGCCTTGGGACTAGCGTCGATGAGCAGTTCTTC
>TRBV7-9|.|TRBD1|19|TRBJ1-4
CASSLSPGQGKETNEKLFF
TGTGCCAGCAGCTTAAGCCCGGGACAGGGCAAGGAAACTAATGAAAAACTGTTTTTT
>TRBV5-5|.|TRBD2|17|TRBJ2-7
CASSSDGLAPSSYEQYF
TGTGCCAGCAGCTCCGATGGACTAGCGCCGAGCTCCTACGAGCAGTACTTC
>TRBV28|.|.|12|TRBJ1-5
CASNLGGQPQHF
TGTGCCAGCAATCTAGGGGGTCAGCCCCAGCATTTT
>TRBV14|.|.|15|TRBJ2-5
CASSSRTFYQETQYF
TGTGCCAGCAGCTCTCGGACATTTTACCAAGAGACCCAGTACTTC
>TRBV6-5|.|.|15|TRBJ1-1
CATGRRGAGDTEAFF
TGTGCCACCGGACGGAGGGGCGCGGGGGACACTGAAGCTTTCTTT
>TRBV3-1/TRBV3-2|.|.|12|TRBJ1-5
CASSQLNQPQHF
TGTGCCAGCAGCCAACTCAATCAGCCCCAGCATTTT
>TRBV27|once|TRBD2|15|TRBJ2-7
CASSLSRSGTYEQYF
TGTGCCAGCAGTTTATCGCGTAGCGGGACCTACGAGCAGTACTTC
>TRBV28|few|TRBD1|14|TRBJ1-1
CASSLDRVNTEAFF
TGTGCCAGCAGCCTCGACAGGGTTAACACTGAAGCTTTCTTT
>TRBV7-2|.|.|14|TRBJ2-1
CASSPSSGDNEQFF
TGTGCCAGCAGCCCGAGTAGCGGAGACAATGAGCAGTTCTTC